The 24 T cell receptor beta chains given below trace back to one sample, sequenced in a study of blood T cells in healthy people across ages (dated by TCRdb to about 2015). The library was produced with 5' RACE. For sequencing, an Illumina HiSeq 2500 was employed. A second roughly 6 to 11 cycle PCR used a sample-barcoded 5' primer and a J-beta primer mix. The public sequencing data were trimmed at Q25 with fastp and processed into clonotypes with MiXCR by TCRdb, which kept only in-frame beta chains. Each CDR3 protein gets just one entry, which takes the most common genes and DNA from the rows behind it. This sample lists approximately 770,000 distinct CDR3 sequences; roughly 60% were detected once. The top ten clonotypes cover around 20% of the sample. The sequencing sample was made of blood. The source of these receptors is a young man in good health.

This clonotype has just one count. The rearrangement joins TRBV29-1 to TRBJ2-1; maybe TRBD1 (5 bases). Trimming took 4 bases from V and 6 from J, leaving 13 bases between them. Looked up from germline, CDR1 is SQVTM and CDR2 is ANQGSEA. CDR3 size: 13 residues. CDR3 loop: CSVGVGAGNEQFF. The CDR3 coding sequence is TGCAGCGTTGGGGTAGGGGCCGGCAATGAGCAGTTCTTC.

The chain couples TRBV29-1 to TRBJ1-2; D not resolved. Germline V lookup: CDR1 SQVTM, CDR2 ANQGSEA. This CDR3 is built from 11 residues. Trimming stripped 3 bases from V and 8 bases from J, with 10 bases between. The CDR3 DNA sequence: TGCAGCGTTGAGGACGGAGGAGGCTACACCTTC. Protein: CSVEDGGGYTF.

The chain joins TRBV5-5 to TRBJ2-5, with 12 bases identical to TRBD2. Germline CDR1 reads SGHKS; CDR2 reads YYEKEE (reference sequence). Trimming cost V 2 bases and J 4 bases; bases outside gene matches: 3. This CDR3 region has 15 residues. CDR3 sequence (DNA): TGTGCCAGCAGCTTCACGGGACTAGCGGGAGAGACCCAGTACTTC. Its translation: CASSFTGLAGETQYF.

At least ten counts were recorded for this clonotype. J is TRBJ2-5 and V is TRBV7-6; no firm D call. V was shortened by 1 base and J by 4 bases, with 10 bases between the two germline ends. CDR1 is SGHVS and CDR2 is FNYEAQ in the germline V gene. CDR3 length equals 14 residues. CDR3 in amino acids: CASSLVALRETQYF. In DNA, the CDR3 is TGTGCCAGCAGCTTAGTGGCTCTGCGAGAGACCCAGTACTTC.

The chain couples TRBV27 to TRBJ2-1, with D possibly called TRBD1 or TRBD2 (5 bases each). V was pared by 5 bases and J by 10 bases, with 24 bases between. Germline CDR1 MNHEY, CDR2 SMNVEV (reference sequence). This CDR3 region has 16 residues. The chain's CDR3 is CASSPLVWSGGKEQFF. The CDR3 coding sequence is TGTGCCAGCAGTCCCCTTGTTTGGTCTGGGGGAAAGGAGCAGTTCTTC.

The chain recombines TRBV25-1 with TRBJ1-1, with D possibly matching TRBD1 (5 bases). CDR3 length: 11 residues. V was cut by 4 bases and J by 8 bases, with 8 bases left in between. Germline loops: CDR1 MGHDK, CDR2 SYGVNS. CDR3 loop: CASSAGLEAFF. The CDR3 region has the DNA TGTGCCAGCAGTGCGGGACTCGAAGCTTTCTTT. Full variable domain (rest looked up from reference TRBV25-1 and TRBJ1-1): EADIYQTPRYLVIGTGKKITLECSQTMGHDKMYWYQQDPGMELHLIHYSYGVNSTEKGDLSSESTVSRIRTEHFPLTLESARPSHTSQYLCASSAGLEAFFGQGTRLTVV.

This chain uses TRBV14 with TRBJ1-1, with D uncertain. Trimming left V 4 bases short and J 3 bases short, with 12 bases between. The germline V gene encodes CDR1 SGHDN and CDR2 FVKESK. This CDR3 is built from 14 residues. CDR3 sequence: CASSLSWPDTEAFF. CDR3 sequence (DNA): TGTGCCAGCAGCCTGTCGTGGCCTGACACTGAAGCTTTCTTT.

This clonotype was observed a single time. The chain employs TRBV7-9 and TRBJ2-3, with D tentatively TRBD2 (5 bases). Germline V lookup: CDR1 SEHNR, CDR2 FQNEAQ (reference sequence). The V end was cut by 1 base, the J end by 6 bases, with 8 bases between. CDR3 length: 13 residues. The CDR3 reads CASSLEWEDTQYF. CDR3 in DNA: TGTGCCAGCAGCTTAGAGTGGGAGGATACGCAGTATTTT.

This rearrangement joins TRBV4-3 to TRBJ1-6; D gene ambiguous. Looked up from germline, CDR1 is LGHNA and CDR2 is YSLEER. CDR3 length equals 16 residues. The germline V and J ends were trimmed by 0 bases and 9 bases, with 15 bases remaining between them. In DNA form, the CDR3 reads TGCGCCAGCAGCCAAGATTGGAACAGCAACTTTTCACCCCTCCACTTT. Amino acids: CASSQDWNSNFSPLHF.

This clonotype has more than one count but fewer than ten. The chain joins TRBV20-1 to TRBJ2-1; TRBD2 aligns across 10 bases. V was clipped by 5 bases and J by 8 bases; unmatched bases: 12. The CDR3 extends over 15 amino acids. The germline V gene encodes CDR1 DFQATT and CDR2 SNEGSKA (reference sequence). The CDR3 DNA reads TGCAGTGCTCCTTATAGCGGGAGGCACCTGGATGAGCAGTTCTTC. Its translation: CSAPYSGRHLDEQFF.

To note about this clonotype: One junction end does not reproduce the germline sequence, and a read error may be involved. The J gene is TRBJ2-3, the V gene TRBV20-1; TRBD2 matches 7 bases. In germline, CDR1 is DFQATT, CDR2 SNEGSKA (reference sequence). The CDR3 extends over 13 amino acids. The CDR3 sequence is CSTSLRGLDTQYF. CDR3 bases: TGCAGTACTAGTTTGCGGGGGTTGGATACGCAGTATTTT.

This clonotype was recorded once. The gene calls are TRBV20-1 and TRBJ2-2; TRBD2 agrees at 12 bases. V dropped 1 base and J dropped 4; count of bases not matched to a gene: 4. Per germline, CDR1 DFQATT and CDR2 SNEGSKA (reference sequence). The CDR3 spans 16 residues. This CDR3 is CSARASGRGVTGELFF. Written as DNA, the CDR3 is TGCAGTGCTAGAGCTAGCGGGAGGGGAGTCACCGGGGAGCTGTTTTTT.

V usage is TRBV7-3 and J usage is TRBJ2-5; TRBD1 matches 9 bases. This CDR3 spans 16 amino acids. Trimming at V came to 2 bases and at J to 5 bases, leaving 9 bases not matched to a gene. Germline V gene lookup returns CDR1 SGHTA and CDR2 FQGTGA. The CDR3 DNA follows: TGTGCCAGCAGCTTAGGCGGGACAGGGTCGCGGGAGACCCAGTACTTC. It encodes CASSLGGTGSRETQYF.

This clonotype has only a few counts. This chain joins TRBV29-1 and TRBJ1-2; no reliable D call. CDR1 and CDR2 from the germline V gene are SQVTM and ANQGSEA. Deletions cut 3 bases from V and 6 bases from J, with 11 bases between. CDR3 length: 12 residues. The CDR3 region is CSVDGGSNGYTF. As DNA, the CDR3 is TGCAGCGTTGACGGAGGATCAAATGGCTACACCTTC.

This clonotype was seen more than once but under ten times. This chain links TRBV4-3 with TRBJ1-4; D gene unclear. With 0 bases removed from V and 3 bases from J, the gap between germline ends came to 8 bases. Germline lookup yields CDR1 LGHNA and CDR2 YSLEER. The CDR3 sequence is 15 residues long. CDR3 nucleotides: TGCGCCAGCAGCCAAGATCGGATACCTAATGAAAAACTGTTTTTT. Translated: CASSQDRIPNEKLFF.

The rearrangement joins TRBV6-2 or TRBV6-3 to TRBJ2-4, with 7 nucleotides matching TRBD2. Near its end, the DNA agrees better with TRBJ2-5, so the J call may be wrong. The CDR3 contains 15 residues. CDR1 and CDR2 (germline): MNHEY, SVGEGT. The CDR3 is CASSYQQWEGETQYF. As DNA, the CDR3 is TGTGCCAGCAGTTACCAACAGTGGGAGGGGGAGACCCAGTACTTC.

CDR3 bases: TGTGCCAGCAGCCGCGAAGGGGACAGAGGGGAGACCCAGTACTTC. Amino acid sequence: CASSREGDRGETQYF. The chain links TRBV4-2 to TRBJ2-7; 7 positions match TRBD1. The closer fit of TRBJ2-5 to the DNA end suggests the J call may be wrong. Germline V gene sequence: CDR1 LGHNA, CDR2 YNFKEQ. The CDR3 spans 15 residues.

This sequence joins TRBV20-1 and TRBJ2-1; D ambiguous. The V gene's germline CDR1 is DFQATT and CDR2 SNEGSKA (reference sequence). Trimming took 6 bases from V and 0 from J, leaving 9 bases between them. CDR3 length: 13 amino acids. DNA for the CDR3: TGCAGTGCGGCCACGGGCTCCTACAATGAGCAGTTCTTC. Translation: CSAATGSYNEQFF.

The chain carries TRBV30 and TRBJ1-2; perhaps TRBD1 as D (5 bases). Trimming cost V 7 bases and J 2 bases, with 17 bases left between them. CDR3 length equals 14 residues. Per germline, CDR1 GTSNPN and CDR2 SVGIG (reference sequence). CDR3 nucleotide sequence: TGTGCCTCCGGGCTGCATGGACAAAACTATGGCTACACCTTC. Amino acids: CASGLHGQNYGYTF.

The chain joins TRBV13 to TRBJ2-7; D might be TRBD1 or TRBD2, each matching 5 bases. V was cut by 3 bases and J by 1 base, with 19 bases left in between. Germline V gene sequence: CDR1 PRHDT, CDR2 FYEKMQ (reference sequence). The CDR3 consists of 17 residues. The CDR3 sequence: CASSLGLGEYGSYEQYF. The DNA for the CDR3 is TGTGCCAGCAGCTTGGGTTTGGGGGAGTATGGATCCTACGAGCAGTACTTC. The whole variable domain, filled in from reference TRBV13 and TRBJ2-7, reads AAGVIQSPRHLIKEKRETATLKCYPIPRHDTVYWYQQGPGQDPQFLISFYEKMQSDKGSIPDRFSAQQFSDYHSELNMSSLELGDSALYFCASSLGLGEYGSYEQYFGPGTRLTVT.

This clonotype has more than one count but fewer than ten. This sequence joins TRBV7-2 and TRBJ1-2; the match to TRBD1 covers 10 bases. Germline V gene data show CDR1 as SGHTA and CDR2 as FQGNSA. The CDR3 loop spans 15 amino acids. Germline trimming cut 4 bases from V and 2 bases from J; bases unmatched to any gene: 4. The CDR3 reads CASSSRTGGNYGYTF. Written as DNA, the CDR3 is TGTGCCAGCAGCTCCCGGACAGGGGGGAACTATGGCTACACCTTC.

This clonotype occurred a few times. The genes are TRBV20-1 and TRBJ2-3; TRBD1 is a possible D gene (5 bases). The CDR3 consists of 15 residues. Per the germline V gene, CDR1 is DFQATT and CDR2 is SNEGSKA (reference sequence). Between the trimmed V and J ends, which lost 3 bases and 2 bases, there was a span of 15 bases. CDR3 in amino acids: CSARDPWGPTDTQYF. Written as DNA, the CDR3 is TGCAGTGCTAGGGACCCCTGGGGCCCCACAGATACGCAGTATTTT.

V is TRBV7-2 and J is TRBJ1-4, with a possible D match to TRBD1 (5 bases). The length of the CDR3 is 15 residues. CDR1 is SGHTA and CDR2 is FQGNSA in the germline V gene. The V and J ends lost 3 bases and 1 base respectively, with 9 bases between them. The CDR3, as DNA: TGTGCCAGCAGCTTCTCCGGGGGAACTAATGAAAAACTGTTTTTT. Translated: CASSFSGGTNEKLFF.

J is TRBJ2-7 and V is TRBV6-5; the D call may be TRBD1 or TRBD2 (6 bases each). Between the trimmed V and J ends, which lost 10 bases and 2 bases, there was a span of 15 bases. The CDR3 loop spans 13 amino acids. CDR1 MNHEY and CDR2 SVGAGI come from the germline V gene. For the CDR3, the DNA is TGTGCCACCATAGGGGGGCCACCCTACGAGCAGTACTTC. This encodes CATIGGPPYEQYF.